This TCR beta chain appears in the sequencing data of a study of siplizumab effects on memory and regulatory T cells. This table comes from immunoSEQ multiplex PCR, and its TCRdb copy is limited to in-frame clones, with some not included. This sample carries around 100,000 clones, around nine tenths of them seen once, and the ten largest clones take about 11%. J was trimmed by 3 bases and V by 0 bases; bases with no gene match: 12. The CDR3 has 17 residues. CDR1 is SGHRS, CDR2 YFSETQ, per germline. This rearrangement joins TRBV5-1 to TRBJ2-7, with 7 bases identical to TRBD2. Sequenced sample: non-Treg CD4+ T cells sorted from blood. This clonotype was obtained from a human donor in good health. As DNA, the CDR3 is TGCGCCAGCAGCTTGGGCCTAGCGGTAAATTTGGGCTACGAGCAGTACTTC. It specifies CASSLGLAVNLGYEQYF. Using reference TRBV5-1 and TRBJ2-7 for the parts outside the CDR3, the full variable domain is KAGVTQTPRYLIKTRGQQVTLSCSPISGHRSVSWYQQTPGQGLQFLFEYFSETQRNKGNFPGRFSGRQFSNSRSEMNVSTLELGDSALYLCASSLGLAVNLGYEQYFGPGTRLTVT.